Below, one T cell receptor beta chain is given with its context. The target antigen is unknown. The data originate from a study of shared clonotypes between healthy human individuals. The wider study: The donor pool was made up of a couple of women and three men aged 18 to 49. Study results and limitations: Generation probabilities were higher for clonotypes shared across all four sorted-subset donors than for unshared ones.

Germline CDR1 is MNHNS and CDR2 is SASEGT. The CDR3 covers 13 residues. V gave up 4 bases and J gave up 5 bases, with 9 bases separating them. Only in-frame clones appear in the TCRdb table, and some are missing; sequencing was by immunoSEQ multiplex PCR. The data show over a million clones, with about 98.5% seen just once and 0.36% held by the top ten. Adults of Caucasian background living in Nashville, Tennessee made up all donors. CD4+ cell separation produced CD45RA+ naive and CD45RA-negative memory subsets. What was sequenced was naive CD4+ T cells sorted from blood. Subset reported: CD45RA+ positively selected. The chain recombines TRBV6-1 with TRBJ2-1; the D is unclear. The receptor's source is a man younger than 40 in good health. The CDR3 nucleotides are TGTGCCAGCAGTGGGACCGTGGACAATGAGCAGTTCTTC. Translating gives CASSGTVDNEQFF.